Described below is a single TCR beta chain sequence and its context. Recovered Cohort 3 donors showed two negative PCRs, clearance, or symptom resolution. Trimming pared 7 bases from V and 3 bases from J, leaving 15 bases between. This CDR3 is built from 14 residues. Germline CDR1 is MDHEN and CDR2 is SYDVKM. Method: immunoSEQ multiplex PCR; TCRdb's copy keeps in-frame clones and lacks some. The sample carries 400,000 to 450,000 clones, approximately 92% recorded once. The data stem from a study of blood T cell repertoires in COVID-19. V gene TRBV28 combines with J gene TRBJ1-1; perhaps TRBD1 as D (5 bases). The source is a man aged 30-40 years who had recovered from COVID-19. The specimen was PBMCs or T cells enriched from blood (not recorded which). This chain's CDR3 is CASTPVEGYTEAFF. CDR3 DNA sequence: TGTGCCAGCACCCCTGTGGAGGGGTACACTGAAGCTTTCTTT.